The source of this T cell receptor beta chain is a study of radiation and T cells in renal cell carcinoma. Concerning this clone: No antigen is known for it.

Only in-frame clones appear in the TCRdb table, and some are missing; sequencing was by immunoSEQ multiplex PCR. Here the sample spans under 5,000 clones, about two thirds being singletons. Germline V gives CDR1 SGHNT, CDR2 YYREEE (reference sequence). The V and J ends lost 0 bases and 0 bases respectively, with 9 bases between them. The CDR3 is 15 amino acids. Whole-study findings and limits: Top tumor clonotypes rose in blood 2 weeks post-radiation, then contracted.

Treatment given: 15 Gy SBRT to primary tumor, nephrectomy 4 weeks later. Nephrectomy followed 15 Gy stereotactic body radiation by 4 weeks. This renal cell carcinoma was of the clear cell type. Material: tumor tissue, obtained from a patient whose treatment included radiotherapy and nephrectomy. The receptor was isolated from a woman aged 55-69 years with renal cell carcinoma. The chain links TRBV5-4 to TRBJ1-1, with D possibly being TRBD1 (5 bases). CDR3 DNA sequence: TGTGCCAGCAGCTTGGACGTGGGGGTGAACACTGAAGCTTTCTTT. Amino acid sequence: CASSLDVGVNTEAFF.